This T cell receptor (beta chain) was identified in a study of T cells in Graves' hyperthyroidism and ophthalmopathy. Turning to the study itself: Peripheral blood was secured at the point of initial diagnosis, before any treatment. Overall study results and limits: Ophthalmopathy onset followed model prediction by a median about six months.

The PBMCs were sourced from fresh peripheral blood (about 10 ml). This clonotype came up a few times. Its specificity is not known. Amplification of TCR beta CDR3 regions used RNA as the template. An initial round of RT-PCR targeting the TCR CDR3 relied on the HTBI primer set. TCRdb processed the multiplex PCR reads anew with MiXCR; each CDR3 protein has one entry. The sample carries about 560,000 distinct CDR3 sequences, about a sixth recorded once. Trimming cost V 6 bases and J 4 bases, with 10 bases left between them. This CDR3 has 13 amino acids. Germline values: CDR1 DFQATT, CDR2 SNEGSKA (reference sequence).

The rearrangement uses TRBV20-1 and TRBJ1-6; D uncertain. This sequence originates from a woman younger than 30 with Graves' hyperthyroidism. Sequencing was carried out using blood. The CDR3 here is CSARTAYNSPLHF. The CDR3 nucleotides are TGCAGTGCCCGGACGGCTTATAATTCACCCCTCCACTTT.